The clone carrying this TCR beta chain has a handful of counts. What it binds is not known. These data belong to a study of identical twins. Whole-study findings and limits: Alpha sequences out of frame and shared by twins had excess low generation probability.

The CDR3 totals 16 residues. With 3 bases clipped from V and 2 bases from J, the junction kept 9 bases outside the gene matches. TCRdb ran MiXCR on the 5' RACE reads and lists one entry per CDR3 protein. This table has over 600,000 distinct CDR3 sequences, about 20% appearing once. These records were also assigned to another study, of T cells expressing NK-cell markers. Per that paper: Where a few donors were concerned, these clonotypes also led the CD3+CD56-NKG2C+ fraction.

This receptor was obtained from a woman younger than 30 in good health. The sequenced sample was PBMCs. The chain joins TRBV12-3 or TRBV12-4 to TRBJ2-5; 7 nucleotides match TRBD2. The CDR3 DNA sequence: TGTGCCAGCAGTTTCGGAGAAGGGGAGGGTCAAGAGACCCAGTACTTC. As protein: CASSFGEGEGQETQYF.